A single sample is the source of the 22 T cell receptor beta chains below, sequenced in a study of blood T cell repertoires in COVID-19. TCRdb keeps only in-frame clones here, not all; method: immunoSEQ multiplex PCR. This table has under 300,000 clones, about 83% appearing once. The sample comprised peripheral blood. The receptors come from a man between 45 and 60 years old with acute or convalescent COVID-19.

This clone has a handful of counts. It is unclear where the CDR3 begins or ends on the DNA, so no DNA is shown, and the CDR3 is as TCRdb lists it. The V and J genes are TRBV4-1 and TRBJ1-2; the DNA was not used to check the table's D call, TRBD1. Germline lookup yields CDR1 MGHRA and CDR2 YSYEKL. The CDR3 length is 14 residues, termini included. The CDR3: CASSQEVGQGSLTF.

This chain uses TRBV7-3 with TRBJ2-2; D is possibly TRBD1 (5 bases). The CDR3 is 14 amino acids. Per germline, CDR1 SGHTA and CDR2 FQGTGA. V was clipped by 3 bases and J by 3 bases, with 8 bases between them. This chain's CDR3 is CASSFDRYTGELFF. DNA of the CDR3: TGTGCCAGCAGCTTTGACAGATACACCGGGGAGCTGTTTTTT. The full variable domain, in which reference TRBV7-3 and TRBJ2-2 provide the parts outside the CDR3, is GAGVSQTPSNKVTEKGKYVELRCDPISGHTALYWYRQSLGQGPEFLIYFQGTGAADDSGLPNDRFFAVRPEGSVSTLKIQRTERGDSAVYLCASSFDRYTGELFFGEGSRLTVL.

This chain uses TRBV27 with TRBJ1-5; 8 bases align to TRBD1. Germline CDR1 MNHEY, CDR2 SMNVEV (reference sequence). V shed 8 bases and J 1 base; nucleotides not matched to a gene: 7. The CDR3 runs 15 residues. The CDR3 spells CASRDRGRSNQPQHF. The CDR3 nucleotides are TGTGCCAGCCGAGACAGGGGTCGAAGCAATCAGCCCCAGCATTTT.

CDR3 region: CASRTGAGNTIYF. In DNA, the CDR3 is TGCGCCAGCAGGACAGGGGCTGGAAACACCATATATTTT. The chain carries TRBV10-2 and TRBJ1-3, with 8 bases that match TRBD1. This CDR3 contains 13 residues. Trimming at V came to 6 bases and at J to 2 bases, leaving 0 bases not matched to a gene. Germline-derived CDR1 and CDR2 are WSHSY and SAAADI.

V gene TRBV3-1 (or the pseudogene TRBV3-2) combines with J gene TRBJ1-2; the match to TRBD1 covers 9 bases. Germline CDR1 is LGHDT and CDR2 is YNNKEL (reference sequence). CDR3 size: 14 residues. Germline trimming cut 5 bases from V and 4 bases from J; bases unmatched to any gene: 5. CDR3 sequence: CASSSGQGPYGYTF. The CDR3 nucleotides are TGTGCCAGCAGCTCGGGACAGGGACCCTATGGCTACACCTTC.

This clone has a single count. DNA for the CDR3: TGTGCCAGCAGTGCGGTAGGACAGCATAGGGATGGCTACACCTTC. It yields the protein CASSAVGQHRDGYTF. J is TRBJ1-2 and V is TRBV2; D might be TRBD1 (6 bases). Germline-derived CDR1 and CDR2 are SNHLY and FYNNEI. This CDR3 is 15 amino acids long. Deletions cut 4 bases from V and 6 bases from J, with 18 bases between.

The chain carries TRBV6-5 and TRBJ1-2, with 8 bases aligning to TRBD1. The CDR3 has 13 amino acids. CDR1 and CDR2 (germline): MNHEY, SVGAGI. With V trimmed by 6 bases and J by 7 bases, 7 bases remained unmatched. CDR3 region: CASRTPTGGGYTF. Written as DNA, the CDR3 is TGTGCCAGCAGAACCCCCACAGGGGGTGGCTACACCTTC.

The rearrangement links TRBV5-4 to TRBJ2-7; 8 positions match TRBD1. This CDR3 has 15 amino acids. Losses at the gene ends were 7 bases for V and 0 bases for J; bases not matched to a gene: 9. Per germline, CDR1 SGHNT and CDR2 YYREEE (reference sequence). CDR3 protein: CASGRRDRISYEQYF. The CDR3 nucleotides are TGTGCCAGCGGACGGCGGGACAGGATCTCCTACGAGCAGTACTTC.

CDR3 nucleotide sequence: TGTGCCAGCAGCCGTTGGACAGGGCCGGCTAATGAAAAACTGTTTTTT. Protein product: CASSRWTGPANEKLFF. The rearrangement links TRBV5-8 to TRBJ1-4, with TRBD1 matching 8 bases. The V and J ends lost 4 bases and 3 bases, in that order; junction bases with no gene match: 8. Germline V gives CDR1 SGHTS, CDR2 YDEGEE. The CDR3 has 16 amino acids.

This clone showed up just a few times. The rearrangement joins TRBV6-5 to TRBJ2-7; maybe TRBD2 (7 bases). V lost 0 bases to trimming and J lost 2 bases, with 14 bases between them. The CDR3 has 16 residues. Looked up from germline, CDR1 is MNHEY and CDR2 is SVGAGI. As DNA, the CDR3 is TGTGCCAGCAGTTACTCTCGGGGGGCGTTAGCCTACGAGCAGTACTTC. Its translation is CASSYSRGALAYEQYF.

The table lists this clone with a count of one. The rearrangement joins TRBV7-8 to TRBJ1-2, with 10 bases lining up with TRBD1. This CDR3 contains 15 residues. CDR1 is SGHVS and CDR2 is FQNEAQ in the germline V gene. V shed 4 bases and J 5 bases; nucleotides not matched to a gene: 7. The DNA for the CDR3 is TGTGCCAGCAGCTCATCCGGGACAGGGGTTTATGGCTACACCTTC. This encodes CASSSSGTGVYGYTF. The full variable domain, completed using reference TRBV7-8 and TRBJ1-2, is GAGVSQSPRYKVAKRGQDVALRCDPISGHVSLFWYQQALGQGPEFLTYFQNEAQLDKSGLPSDRFFAERPEGSVSTLKIQRTQQEDSAVYLCASSSSGTGVYGYTFGSGTRLTVV.

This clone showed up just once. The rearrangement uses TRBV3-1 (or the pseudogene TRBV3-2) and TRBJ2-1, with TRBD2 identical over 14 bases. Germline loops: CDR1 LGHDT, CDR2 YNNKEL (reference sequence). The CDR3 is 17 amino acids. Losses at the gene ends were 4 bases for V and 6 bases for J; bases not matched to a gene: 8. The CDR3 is CASSRGLAGVAGNEQFF. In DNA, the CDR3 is TGTGCCAGCAGCCGGGGACTAGCGGGAGTAGCCGGCAATGAGCAGTTCTTC.

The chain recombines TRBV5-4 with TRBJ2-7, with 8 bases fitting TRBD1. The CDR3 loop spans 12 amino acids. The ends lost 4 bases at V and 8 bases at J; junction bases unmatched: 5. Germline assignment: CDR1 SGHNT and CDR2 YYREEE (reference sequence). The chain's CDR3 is CASSQDRVKQYF. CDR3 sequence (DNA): TGTGCCAGCAGCCAGGACAGGGTGAAGCAGTACTTC.

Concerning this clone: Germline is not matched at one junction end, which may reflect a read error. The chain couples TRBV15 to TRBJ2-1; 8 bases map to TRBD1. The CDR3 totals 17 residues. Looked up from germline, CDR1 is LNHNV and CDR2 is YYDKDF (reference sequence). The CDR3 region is CTTSRVRQGAPYNEQFF. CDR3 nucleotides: TGTACCACCAGCAGAGTAAGGCAGGGGGCCCCCTACAATGAGCAGTTCTTC. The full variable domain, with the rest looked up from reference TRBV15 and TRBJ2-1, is DAMVIQNPRYQVTQFGKPVTLSCSQTLNHNVMYWYQQKSSQAPKLLFHYYDKDFNNEADTPDNFQSRRPNTSFCFLDIRSPGLGDTAMYLCTTSRVRQGAPYNEQFFGPGTRLTVL.

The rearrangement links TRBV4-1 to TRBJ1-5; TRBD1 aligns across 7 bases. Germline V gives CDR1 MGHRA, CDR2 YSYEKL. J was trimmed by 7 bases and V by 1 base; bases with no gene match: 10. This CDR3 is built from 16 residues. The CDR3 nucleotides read TGCGCCAGCAGCCAAGTGGGCGGCAGGGGGAGGCAGCCCCAGCATTTT. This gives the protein CASSQVGGRGRQPQHF.

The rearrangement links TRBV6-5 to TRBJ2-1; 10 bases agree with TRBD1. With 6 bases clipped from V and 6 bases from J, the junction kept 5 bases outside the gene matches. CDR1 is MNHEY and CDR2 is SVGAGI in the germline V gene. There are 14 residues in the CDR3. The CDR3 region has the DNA TGTGCCAGCAGCCCCGGGACAGGGGTCAATGAGCAGTTCTTC. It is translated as CASSPGTGVNEQFF.

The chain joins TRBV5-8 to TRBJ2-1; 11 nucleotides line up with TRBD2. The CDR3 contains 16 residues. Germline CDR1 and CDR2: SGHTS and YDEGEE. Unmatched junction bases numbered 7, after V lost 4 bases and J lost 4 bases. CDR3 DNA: TGTGCCAGCAGCGGGTGGGGACTAGCGGATTACAATGAGCAGTTCTTC. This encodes CASSGWGLADYNEQFF. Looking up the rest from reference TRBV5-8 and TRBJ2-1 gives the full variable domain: EAGVTQSPTHLIKTRGQQATLRCSPISGHTSVYWYQQALGLGLQFLLWYDEGEERNRGNFPPRFSGRQFPNYSSELNVNALELEDSALYLCASSGWGLADYNEQFFGPGTRLTVL.

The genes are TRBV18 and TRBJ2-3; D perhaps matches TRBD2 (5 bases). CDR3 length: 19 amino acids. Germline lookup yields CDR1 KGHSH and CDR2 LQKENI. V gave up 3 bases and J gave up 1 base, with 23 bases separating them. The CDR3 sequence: CASSPFRWEPTTGTDTQYF. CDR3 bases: TGTGCCAGCTCACCTTTTAGGTGGGAGCCGACCACGGGCACAGATACGCAGTATTTT.

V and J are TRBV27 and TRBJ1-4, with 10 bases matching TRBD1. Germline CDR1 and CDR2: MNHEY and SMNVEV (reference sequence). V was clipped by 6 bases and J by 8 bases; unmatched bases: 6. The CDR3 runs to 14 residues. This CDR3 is CASRSDRGREKLFF. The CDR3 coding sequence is TGTGCCAGCAGGTCAGACAGGGGGCGCGAAAAACTGTTTTTT. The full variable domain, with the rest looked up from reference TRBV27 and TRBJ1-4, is EAQVTQNPRYLITVTGKKLTVTCSQNMNHEYMSWYRQDPGLGLRQIYYSMNVEVTDKGDVPEGYKVSRKEKRNFPLILESPSPNQTSLYFCASRSDRGREKLFFGSGTQLSVL.

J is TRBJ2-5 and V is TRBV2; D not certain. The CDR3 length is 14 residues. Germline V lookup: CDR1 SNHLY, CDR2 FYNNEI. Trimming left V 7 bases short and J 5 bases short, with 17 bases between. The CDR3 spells CASNRWLDRETQYF. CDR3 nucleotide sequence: TGTGCCAGCAATAGGTGGCTAGATAGGGAGACCCAGTACTTC.

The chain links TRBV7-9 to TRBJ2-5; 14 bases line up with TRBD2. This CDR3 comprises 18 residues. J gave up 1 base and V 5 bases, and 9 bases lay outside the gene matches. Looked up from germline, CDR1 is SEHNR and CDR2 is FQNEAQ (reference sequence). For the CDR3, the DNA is TGTGCCAGCAGCGACCCGGGACTAGCGGGAGTGGTCCAAGAGACCCAGTACTTC. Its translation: CASSDPGLAGVVQETQYF.

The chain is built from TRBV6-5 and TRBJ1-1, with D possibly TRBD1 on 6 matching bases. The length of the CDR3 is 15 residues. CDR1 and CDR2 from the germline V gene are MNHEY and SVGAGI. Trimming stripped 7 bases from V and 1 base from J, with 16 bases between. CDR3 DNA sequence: TGTGCCAGCACCCCTACGGCCAGGGGGAACACTGAAGCTTTCTTT. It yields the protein CASTPTARGNTEAFF.